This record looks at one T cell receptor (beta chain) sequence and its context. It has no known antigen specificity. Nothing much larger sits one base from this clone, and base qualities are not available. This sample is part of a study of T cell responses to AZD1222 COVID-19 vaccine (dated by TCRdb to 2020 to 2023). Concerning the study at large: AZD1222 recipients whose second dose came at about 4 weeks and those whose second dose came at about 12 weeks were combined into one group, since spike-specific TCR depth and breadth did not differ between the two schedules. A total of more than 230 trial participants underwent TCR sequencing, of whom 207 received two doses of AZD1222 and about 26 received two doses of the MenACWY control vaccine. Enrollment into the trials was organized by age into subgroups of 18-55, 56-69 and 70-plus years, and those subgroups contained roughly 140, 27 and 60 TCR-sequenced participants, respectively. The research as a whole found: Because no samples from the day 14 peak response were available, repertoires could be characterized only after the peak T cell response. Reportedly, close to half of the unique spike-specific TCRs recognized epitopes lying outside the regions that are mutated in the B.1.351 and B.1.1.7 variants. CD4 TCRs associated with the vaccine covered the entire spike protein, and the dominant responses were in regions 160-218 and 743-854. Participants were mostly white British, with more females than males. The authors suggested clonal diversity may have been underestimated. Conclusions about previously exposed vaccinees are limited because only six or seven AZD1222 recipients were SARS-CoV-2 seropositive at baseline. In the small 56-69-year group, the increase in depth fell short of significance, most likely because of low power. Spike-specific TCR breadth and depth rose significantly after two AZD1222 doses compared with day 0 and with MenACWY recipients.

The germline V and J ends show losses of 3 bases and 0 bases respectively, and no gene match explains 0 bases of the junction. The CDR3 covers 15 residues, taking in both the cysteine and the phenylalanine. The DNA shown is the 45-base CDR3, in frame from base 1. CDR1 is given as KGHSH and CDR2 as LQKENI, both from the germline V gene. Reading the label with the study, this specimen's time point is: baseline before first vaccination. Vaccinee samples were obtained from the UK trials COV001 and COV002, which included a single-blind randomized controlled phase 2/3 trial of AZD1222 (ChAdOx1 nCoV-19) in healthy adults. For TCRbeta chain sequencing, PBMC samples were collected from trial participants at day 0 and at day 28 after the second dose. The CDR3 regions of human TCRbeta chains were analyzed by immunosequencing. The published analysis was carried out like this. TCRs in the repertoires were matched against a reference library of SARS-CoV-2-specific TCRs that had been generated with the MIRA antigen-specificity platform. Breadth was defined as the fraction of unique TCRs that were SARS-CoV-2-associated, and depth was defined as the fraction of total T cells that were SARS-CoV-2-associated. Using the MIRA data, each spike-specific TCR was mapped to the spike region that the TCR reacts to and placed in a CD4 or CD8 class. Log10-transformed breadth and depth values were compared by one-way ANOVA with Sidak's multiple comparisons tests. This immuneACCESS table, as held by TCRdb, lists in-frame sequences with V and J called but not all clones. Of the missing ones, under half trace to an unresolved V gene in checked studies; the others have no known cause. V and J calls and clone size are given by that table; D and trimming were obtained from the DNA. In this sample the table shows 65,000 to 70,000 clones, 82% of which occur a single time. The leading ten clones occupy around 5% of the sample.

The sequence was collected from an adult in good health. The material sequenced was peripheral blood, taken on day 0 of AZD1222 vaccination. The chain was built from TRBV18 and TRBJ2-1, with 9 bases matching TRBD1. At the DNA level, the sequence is TGTGCCAGCTCACCGACAGGGGGCTCCTACAATGAGCAGTTCTTC. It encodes CASSPTGGSYNEQFF.